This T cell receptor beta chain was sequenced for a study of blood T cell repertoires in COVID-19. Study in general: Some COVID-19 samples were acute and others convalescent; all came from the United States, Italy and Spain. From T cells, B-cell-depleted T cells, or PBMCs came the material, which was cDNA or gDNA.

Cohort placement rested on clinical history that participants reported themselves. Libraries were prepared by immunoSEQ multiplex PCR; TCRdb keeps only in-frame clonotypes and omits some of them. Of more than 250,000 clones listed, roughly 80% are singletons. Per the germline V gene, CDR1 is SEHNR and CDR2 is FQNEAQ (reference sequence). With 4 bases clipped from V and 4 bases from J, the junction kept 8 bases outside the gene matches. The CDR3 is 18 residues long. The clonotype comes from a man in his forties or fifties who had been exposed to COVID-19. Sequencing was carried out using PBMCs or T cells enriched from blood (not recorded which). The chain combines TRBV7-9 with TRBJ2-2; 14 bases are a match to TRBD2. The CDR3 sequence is CASSSGLAGVRGTGELFF. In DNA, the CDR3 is TGTGCCAGCAGCTCGGGACTAGCGGGAGTTCGGGGCACCGGGGAGCTGTTTTTT.